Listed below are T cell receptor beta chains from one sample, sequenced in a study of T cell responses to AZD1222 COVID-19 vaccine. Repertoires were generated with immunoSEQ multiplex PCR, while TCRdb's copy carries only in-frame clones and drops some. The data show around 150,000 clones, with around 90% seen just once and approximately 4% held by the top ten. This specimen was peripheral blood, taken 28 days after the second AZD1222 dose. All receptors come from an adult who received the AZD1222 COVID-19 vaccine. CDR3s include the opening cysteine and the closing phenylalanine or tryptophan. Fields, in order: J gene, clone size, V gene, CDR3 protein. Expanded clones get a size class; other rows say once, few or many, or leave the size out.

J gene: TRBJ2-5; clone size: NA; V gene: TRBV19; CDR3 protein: CASSTFSTGGLETQYF
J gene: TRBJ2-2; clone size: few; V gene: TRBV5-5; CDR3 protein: CASSSWGENTGELFF
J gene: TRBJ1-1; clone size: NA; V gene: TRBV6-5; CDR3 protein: CASSYQGAGTEAFF
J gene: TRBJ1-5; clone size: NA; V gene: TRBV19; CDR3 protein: CASSIDRGFILGRGNQPQHF
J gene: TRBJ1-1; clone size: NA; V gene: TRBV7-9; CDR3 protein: CASRSSGTEAFF
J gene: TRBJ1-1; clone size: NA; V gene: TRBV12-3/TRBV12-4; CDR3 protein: CASRLTDNTEAFF
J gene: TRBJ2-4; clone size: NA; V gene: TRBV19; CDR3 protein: CASSIARIGENIQYF
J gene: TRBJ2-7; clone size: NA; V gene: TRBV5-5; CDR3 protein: CASSRGGTYEQYF
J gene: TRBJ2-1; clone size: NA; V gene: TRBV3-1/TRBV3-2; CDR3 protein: CASSQDPPASGRANEQFF
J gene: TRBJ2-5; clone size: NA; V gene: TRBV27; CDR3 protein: CASRASGEGRETQYF
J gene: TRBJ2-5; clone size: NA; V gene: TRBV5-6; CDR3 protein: CASSRLAGQETQYF
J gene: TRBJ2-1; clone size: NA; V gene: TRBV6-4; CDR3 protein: CASSDFQRGAGGTYEQFF
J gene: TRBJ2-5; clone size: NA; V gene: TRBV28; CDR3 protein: CASSPRTRMETQYF
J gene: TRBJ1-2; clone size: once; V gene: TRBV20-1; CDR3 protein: CSASGPQEDTF
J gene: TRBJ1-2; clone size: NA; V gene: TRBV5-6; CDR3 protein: CASSQTNNYGYTF
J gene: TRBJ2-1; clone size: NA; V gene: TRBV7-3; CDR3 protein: CASSSGQGGGNEQFF
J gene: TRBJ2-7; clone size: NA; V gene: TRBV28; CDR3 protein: CASRAGLLGEQYF
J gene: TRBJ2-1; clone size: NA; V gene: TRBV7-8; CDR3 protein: CASSLRGANEQFF
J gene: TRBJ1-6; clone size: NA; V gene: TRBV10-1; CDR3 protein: CASSSGTGVYNSPLHF
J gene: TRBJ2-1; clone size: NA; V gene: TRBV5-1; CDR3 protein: CASSLVGDNEQFF
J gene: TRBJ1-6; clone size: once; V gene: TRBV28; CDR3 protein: CASSFGDRDNSPLHF
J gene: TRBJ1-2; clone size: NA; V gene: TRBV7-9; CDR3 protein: CASSPGRADYGYTF
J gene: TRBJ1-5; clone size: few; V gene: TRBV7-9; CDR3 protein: CASSHGQGYQPQHF
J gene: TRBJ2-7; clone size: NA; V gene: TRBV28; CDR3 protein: CASSLAGTGSPYEQYF
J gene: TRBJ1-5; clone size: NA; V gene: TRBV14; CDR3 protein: CASSPRGGNQPQHF
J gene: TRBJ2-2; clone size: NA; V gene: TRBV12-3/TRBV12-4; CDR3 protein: CASSLGETGELFF
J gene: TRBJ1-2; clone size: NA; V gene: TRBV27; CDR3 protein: CASSLVGDSYGYTF
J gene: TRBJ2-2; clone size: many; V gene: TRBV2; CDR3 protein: CASSQTGQNTGELFF